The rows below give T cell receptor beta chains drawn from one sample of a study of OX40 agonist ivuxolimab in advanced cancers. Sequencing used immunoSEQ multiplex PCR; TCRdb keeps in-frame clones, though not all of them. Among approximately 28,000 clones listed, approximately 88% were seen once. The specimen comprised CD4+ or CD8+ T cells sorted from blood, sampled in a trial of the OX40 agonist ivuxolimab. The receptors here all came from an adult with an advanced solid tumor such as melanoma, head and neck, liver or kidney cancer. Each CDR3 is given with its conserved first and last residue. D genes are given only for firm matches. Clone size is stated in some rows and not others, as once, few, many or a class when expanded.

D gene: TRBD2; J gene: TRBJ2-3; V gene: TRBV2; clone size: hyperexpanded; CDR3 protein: CASSPMGLAARTDTQYF; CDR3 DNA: TGTGCCAGCAGCCCCATGGGACTAGCGGCGCGCACAGATACGCAGTATTTT
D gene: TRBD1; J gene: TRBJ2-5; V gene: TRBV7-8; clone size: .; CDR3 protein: CASSTPRTGAQETQYF; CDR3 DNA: TGTGCCAGCAGCACACCTAGGACAGGGGCTCAAGAGACCCAGTACTTC
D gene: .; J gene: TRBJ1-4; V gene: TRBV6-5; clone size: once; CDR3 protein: CASSPDGEKLFF; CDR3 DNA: TGTGCCAGCAGTCCGGACGGTGAAAAACTGTTTTTT
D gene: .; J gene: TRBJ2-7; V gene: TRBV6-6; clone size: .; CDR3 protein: CASRPQVGSYEQYF; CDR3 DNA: TGTGCCAGCAGGCCCCAAGTTGGGTCCTACGAGCAGTACTTC
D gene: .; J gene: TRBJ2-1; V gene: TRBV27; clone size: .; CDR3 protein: CASSREGTEQNEQFF; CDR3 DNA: TGTGCCAGCAGCCGAGAGGGAACAGAACAAAATGAGCAGTTCTTC
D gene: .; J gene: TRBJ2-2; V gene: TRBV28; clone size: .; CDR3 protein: CASSLIGNTGELFF; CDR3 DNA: TGTGCCAGCAGTTTAATAGGGAACACCGGGGAGCTGTTTTTT
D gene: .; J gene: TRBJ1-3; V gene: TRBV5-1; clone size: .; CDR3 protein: CASSLGENSGNTIYF; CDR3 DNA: TGCGCCAGCAGCTTAGGTGAGAACTCTGGAAACACCATATATTTT
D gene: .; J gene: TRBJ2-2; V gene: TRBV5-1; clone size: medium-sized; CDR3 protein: CASSLAALGELFF; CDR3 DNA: TGCGCCAGCAGCCTCGCCGCCTTAGGGGAGCTGTTTTTT
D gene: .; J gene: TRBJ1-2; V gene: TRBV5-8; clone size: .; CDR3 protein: CASSPRQVFNYGYTF; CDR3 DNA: TGTGCCAGCAGCCCAAGACAGGTCTTTAACTATGGCTACACCTTC
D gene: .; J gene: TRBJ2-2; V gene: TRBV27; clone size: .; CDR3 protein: CASTLNGELFF; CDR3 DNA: TGTGCCAGCACCCTAAACGGGGAGCTGTTTTTT
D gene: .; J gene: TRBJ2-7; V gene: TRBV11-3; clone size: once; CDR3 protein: CASSFDSEYEQYF; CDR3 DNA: TGTGCCAGCAGCTTCGACAGTGAATACGAGCAGTACTTC
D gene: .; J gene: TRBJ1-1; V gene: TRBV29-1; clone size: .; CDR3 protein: CSVTGILMNTEAFF; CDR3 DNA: TGCAGCGTTACAGGGATACTAATGAACACTGAAGCTTTCTTT
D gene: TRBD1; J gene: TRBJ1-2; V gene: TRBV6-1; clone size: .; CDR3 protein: CASARTGELGYTF; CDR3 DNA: TGTGCCAGCGCCAGGACAGGGGAGTTGGGCTACACCTTC
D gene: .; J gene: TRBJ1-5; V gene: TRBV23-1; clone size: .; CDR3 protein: CASSQEIKEISNQPQHF; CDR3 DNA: TGCGCCAGCAGTCAAGAAATTAAGGAAATCAGCAATCAGCCCCAGCATTTT
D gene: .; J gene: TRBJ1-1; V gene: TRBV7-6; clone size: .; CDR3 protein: CASSSNGPTEAFF; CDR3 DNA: TGTGCCAGCAGTTCTAATGGGCCCACTGAAGCTTTCTTT
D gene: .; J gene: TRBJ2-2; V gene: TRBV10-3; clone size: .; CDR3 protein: CAISESMARDTGELFF; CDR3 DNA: TGTGCCATCAGTGAGTCGATGGCCAGGGACACCGGGGAGCTGTTTTTT
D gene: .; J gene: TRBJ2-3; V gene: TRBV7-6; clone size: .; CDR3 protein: CASSPRDINTDTQYF; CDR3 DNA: TGTGCCAGCAGCCCCCGGGACATTAACACAGATACGCAGTATTTT
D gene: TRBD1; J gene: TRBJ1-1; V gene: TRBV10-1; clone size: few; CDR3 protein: CASIPREGADEAFF; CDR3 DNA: TGCGCCAGCATACCGAGGGAGGGGGCAGATGAAGCTTTCTTT
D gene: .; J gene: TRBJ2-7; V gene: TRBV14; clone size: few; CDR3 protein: CASSRYGGSYEQYF; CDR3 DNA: TGTGCCAGCAGTCGCTACGGGGGCTCCTACGAGCAGTACTTC
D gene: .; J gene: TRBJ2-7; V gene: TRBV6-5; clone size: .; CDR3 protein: CASSYSVGAVYEQYF; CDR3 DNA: TGTGCCAGCAGTTACTCGGTGGGGGCAGTCTACGAGCAGTACTTC
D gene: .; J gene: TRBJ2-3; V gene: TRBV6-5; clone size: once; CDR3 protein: CASTKGGVSDTQYF; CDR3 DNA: TGTGCCAGCACCAAAGGGGGAGTCTCAGATACGCAGTATTTT
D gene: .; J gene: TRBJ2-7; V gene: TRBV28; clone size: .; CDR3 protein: CATTRGESLSYEQYF; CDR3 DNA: TGTGCCACAACGCGCGGGGAATCCCTCTCCTACGAGCAGTACTTC
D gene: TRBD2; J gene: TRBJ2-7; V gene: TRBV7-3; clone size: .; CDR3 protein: CASSPVVRGAYEQYF; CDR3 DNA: TGTGCCAGCAGCCCAGTCGTGCGGGGGGCCTACGAGCAGTACTTC
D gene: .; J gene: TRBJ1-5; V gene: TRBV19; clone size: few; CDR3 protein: CASSTGTYGSNQPQHF; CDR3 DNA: TGTGCCAGTAGTACAGGTACATACGGGAGCAATCAGCCCCAGCATTTT
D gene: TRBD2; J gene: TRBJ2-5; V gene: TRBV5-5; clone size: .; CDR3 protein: CASTDTGGARPETQYF; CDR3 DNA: TGTGCCAGCACGGATACGGGGGGGGCACGCCCAGAGACCCAGTACTTC
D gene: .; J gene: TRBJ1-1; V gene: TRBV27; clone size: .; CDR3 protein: CASSLYYGTEAFF; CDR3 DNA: TGTGCCAGCAGTTTATATTATGGGACTGAAGCTTTCTTT
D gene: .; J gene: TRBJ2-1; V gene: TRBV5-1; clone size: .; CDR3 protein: CASSEQGYNEQFF; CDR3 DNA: TGCGCCAGCAGCGAGCAAGGGTACAATGAGCAGTTCTTC
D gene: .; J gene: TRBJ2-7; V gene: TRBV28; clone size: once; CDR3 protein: CASSFGQGPYEQYF; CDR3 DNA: TGTGCCAGCAGTTTTGGGCAGGGCCCCTACGAGCAGTACTTC
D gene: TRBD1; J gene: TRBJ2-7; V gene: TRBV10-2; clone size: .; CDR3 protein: CASRRDRTYEQYF; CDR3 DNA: TGCGCCAGCAGGAGGGACAGGACCTACGAGCAGTACTTC
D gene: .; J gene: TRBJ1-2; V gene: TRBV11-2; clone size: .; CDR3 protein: CASSLRAGHYGYTF; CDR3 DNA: TGTGCCAGCAGCTTACGGGCAGGGCACTATGGCTACACCTTC
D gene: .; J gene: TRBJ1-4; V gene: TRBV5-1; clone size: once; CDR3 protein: CASSLVGEGSEKLFF; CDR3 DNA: TGCGCCAGCAGCTTGGTGGGAGAGGGTAGTGAAAAACTGTTTTTT
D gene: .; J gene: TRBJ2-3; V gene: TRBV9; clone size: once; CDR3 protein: CASSGSGTSTDTQYF; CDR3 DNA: TGTGCCAGCAGCGGTAGTGGGACTAGCACAGATACGCAGTATTTT
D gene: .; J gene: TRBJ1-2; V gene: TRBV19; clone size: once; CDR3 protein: CASSWKGENYGYTF; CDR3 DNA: TGTGCCAGTAGTTGGAAGGGCGAGAACTATGGCTACACCTTC
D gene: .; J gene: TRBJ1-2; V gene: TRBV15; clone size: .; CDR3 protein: CATSRAGSDGYTF; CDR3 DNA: TGTGCCACCAGCAGAGCCGGTAGTGATGGCTACACCTTC
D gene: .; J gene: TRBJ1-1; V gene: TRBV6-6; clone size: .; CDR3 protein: CASSYSPGLNTEAFF; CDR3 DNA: TGTGCCAGCAGTTACTCTCCAGGTTTGAACACTGAAGCTTTCTTT